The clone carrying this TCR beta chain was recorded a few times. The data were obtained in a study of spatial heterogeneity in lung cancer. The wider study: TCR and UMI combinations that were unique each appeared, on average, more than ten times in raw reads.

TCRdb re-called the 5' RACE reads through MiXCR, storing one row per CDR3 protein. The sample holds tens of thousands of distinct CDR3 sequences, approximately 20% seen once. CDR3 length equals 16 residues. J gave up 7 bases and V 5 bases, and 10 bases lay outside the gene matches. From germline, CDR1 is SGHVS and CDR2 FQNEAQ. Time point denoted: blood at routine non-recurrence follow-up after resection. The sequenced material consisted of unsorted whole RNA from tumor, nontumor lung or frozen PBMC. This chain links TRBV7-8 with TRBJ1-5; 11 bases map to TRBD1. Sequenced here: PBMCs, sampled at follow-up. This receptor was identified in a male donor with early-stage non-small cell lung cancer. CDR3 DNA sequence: TGTGCCAGCAGCCCCGGGACAGGGGGAACGGGGCAGCCCCAGCATTTT. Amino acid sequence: CASSPGTGGTGQPQHF. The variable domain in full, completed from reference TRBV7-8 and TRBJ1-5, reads GAGVSQSPRYKVAKRGQDVALRCDPISGHVSLFWYQQALGQGPEFLTYFQNEAQLDKSGLPSDRFFAERPEGSVSTLKIQRTQQEDSAVYLCASSPGTGGTGQPQHFGDGTRLSIL.